This record looks at one T cell receptor (beta chain) sequence and its context. This clone's antigen is unknown. No base qualities exist here, and no much larger clone lies one base off it. The collaborating institutions used their own protocols to collect whole blood in K2EDTA tubes. For TCRbeta analysis, collaborators shipped samples in one of three forms: frozen whole blood, isolated PBMCs, or DNA extracted from either of those sample types. CDR1 and CDR2, per the germline V gene, are SGHAT and FQNNGV. Spanning cysteine to phenylalanine, the CDR3 consists of 14 amino acids. The entry retains the CDR3 DNA only, 42 bases that are in frame from base 1. Trimmed from V: 7 bases; trimmed from J: 0 bases; junction bases lacking a gene match: 6. The sample belongs to a study of blood T cell repertoires in COVID-19 (dated by TCRdb to 2018 to 2021). For context, the study as a whole: Collaborator samples came from the United States, Italy and Spain and covered acute and convalescent phases of COVID-19. Sample metadata almost always included a de-identified subject ID, COVID-19 status, age in years and sex. The samples were drawn from two sources: the first 160 participants of the ongoing ImmuneRACE study, and over 950 subjects contributed by 6 global collaborators. The material from the prospective study consisted of cDNA or gDNA derived from T cells, B-cell-depleted T cells, or PBMCs. Where available, HLA class I and class II types were obtained from metadata supplied by the sample provider rather than from assay-based typing. The repertoires were released in a freely available public database intended as a resource for research on the immune response to SARS-CoV-2. Deeply sampled blood TCRbeta repertoires from subjects exposed to, actively infected with, or recovered from COVID-19 were included in the dataset. On the study overall, not on this receptor specifically: Clinical and demographic metadata were provided uncurated, with the amount varying by source and participant.

TCRbeta CDR3 regions were amplified from genomic DNA by means of the immunoSEQ Assay, a bias-controlled multiplex PCR. The paper's processing steps were these. The number of nucleated cells in each sample was estimated by amplification of reference gene primers within the assay. To quantify the absolute abundance of each unique TCRbeta CDR3 rearrangement, sequence reads were collapsed and filtered. For each sample, productive Simpson clonality was calculated as the square root of Simpson's diversity index across productive rearrangements. The table comes from immuneACCESS by way of TCRdb, which keeps in-frame sequences with V and J called. Part of the clones is missing from these tables; in studies checked, under half for an unresolved V gene and the rest for unknown reasons. D and trimming were read from the DNA, whereas the V and J calls and clone size are those reported in that table. The sample table holds roughly 190,000 clones, of which approximately 83% were seen once. Clones ranked in the top ten supply under 3% of the sample.

The sample was peripheral blood. The sequence came from a human donor with acute or convalescent COVID-19. The donor label of this sample is uncertain. The sequence links TRBV11-2 to TRBJ2-7, with 7 middle bases fitting TRBD1. CDR3 reads: CASTGTASSYEQYF. The DNA sequence is given as TGTGCCAGCACAGGGACAGCGAGCTCCTACGAGCAGTACTTC.